These 23 T cell receptor beta chains originate from one sample sequenced in a study of blood T cell repertoires in COVID-19. Some clones are missing from TCRdb's copy, which holds only in-frame ones; the method was immunoSEQ multiplex PCR. The sample consists of 350,000 to 550,000 clones, around 89% of them appearing once. Source material: PBMCs or T cells enriched from blood (not recorded which). All receptors come from a man aged 25-40 years who had recovered from COVID-19.

This clone has just one count. The chain joins TRBV9 to TRBJ2-7, with D perhaps matching TRBD2 (7 bases). The CDR3 sequence is 16 residues long. The V and J ends lost 0 bases and 2 bases respectively, with 15 bases between them. The germline V gene encodes CDR1 SGDLS and CDR2 YYNGEE. CDR3 region: CASSVEEGGGAYEQYF. CDR3 DNA: TGTGCCAGCAGCGTAGAGGAGGGAGGGGGAGCCTACGAGCAGTACTTC.

Only a few counts were recorded for this clone. Other nucleotide sequences in the sample specify the same CDR3. The chain links TRBV27 to TRBJ1-6; TRBD1 agrees at 7 bases. The CDR3 contains 15 residues. J gave up 6 bases and V 5 bases, and 7 bases lay outside the gene matches. Germline loops: CDR1 MNHEY, CDR2 SMNVEV (reference sequence). The CDR3 nucleotides are TGTGCCAGCAGTCTGACAGGGATAGGTAATTCACCCCTCCACTTT. Translating gives CASSLTGIGNSPLHF.

The rearrangement uses TRBV19 and TRBJ2-3, with D perhaps TRBD1 (6 bases). CDR1 is LNHDA and CDR2 is SQIVND in the germline V gene (reference sequence). The CDR3 sequence is 15 residues long. The V and J ends lost 5 bases and 3 bases respectively, with 15 bases between them. The CDR3 reads CASSVRAGETDTQYF. CDR3 in DNA: TGTGCCAGTAGTGTCCGGGCAGGGGAAACAGATACGCAGTATTTT.

The genes are TRBV10-1 and TRBJ2-1, with TRBD1 matching 7 bases. This CDR3 comprises 15 residues. After removal of 7 bases from V and 4 bases from J, the junction contained 10 bases not matched to a gene. Germline V gene lookup returns CDR1 WNHNN and CDR2 SYGVQD (reference sequence). The DNA of the CDR3 is TGCGCCAGCACTGACCGGGACAGCCCTTACAATGAGCAGTTCTTC. Amino acid sequence: CASTDRDSPYNEQFF.

CDR3 region: CASSYDRDAFF. DNA of the CDR3: TGTGCCAGCAGTTATGACAGGGACGCTTTCTTT. The chain carries TRBV6-5 and TRBJ1-1, with 7 bases fitting TRBD1. V shed 3 bases, J shed 11 bases, and the junction held 3 bases outside the gene matches. The CDR3 has 11 residues. Germline V gives CDR1 MNHEY, CDR2 SVGAGI.

V and J are TRBV12-5 and TRBJ2-7; 7 bases map to TRBD1. Germline CDR1 reads LGHNT; CDR2 reads FRNRAP. The junction had 5 bases not matched to a gene; V was cut back by 3 bases and J by 0 bases. The CDR3 has 15 residues. The CDR3 DNA sequence: TGTGCTAGTGGTTTCGCCGGGACAGTCTCCTACGAGCAGTACTTC. Residues: CASGFAGTVSYEQYF. Combining the CDR3 with reference TRBV12-5 and TRBJ2-7 gives the whole variable domain DARVTQTPRHKVTEMGQEVTMRCQPILGHNTVFWYRQTMMQGLELLAYFRNRAPLDDSGMPKDRFSAEMPDATLATLKIQPSEPRDSAVYFCASGFAGTVSYEQYFGPGTRLTVT.

This chain uses TRBV27 with TRBJ2-3; TRBD2 agrees at 14 bases. This CDR3 comprises 17 residues. The germline CDR1 and CDR2 sequences are MNHEY and SMNVEV (reference sequence). Trimming took 5 bases from V and 5 from J; bases not matched to a gene: 9. DNA of the CDR3: TGTGCCAGCAGTAAAAGACTAGCGGGAGGGCCCATAGATACGCAGTATTTT. Translation gives CASSKRLAGGPIDTQYF.

The chain employs TRBV15 and TRBJ2-2; 10 bases are shared with TRBD2. V lost 1 base to trimming and J lost 0 bases; unmatched junction nucleotides: 11. CDR1 is LNHNV and CDR2 is YYDKDF in the germline V gene (reference sequence). The CDR3 loop spans 20 amino acids. The CDR3 DNA reads TGTGCCACCAGCAGAGGTGAGACTAGCGGGCGACTGACGAACACCGGGGAGCTGTTTTTT. It specifies CATSRGETSGRLTNTGELFF.

The chain carries TRBV7-9 and TRBJ1-1, with D possibly matching TRBD1 (6 bases). The CDR3 is 12 amino acids. Deletions cut 1 base from V and 10 bases from J, with 10 bases between. Germline CDR1 and CDR2: SEHNR and FQNEAQ (reference sequence). This CDR3 is CASSLGTVGAFF. The CDR3 nucleotides are TGTGCCAGCAGCTTAGGGACAGTTGGAGCTTTCTTT.

As DNA, the CDR3 is TGCGCCAGCAGCTTGATGACAGGGGCTGAAGCTTTCTTT. This encodes CASSLMTGAEAFF. The gene calls are TRBV5-1 and TRBJ1-1, with 8 bases that match TRBD1. The V gene end was trimmed by 1 base and the J gene end by 6 bases; junction bases not matched to a gene: 2. The CDR3 totals 13 residues. CDR1 is SGHRS and CDR2 is YFSETQ in the germline V gene.

V usage is TRBV7-2 and J usage is TRBJ1-2, with D maybe TRBD1 (6 bases). There are 13 residues in the CDR3. The V gene lost 5 bases and the J gene lost 4 bases, with 11 bases spanning the gap. Germline loops: CDR1 SGHTA, CDR2 FQGNSA. The CDR3 region is CASSLDSLYGYTF. The DNA of the CDR3 is TGTGCCAGCAGCCTGGACAGCCTCTATGGCTACACCTTC. The whole variable domain, filled in from reference TRBV7-2 and TRBJ1-2, reads GAGVSQSPSNKVTEKGKDVELRCDPISGHTALYWYRQSLGQGLEFLIYFQGNSAPDKSGLPSDRFSAERTGGSVSTLTIQRTQQEDSAVYLCASSLDSLYGYTFGSGTRLTVV.

The chain couples TRBV5-1 to TRBJ2-3, with 9 bases lining up with TRBD1. With 4 bases clipped from V and 4 bases from J, the junction kept 10 bases outside the gene matches. The CDR3 spans 16 residues. The germline V gene encodes CDR1 SGHRS and CDR2 YFSETQ. The CDR3 bases are TGCGCCAGCAGCGCCGGGACAGGGTTAGGGGCAGATACGCAGTATTTT. Translation gives CASSAGTGLGADTQYF.

With respect to this clone: This specimen includes other DNA sequences encoding the same CDR3. This sequence joins TRBV5-1 and TRBJ1-1; no reliable D call. Trimming cost V 0 bases and J 1 base, with 7 bases left between them. The CDR3 covers 14 residues. Germline-derived CDR1 and CDR2 are SGHRS and YFSETQ. The CDR3 coding sequence is TGCGCCAGCAGCTTGGTGGGGAGGAACACTGAAGCTTTCTTT. Residues: CASSLVGRNTEAFF. Together with reference TRBV5-1 and TRBJ1-1, the CDR3 gives the full variable domain: KAGVTQTPRYLIKTRGQQVTLSCSPISGHRSVSWYQQTPGQGLQFLFEYFSETQRNKGNFPGRFSGRQFSNSRSEMNVSTLELGDSALYLCASSLVGRNTEAFFGQGTRLTVV.

The table lists this clone with many counts. The J gene is TRBJ1-1, the V gene TRBV4-1; TRBD1 matches at 8 bases. Germline V gene sequence: CDR1 MGHRA, CDR2 YSYEKL. The CDR3 length is 16 residues. After removal of 4 bases from V and 3 bases from J, the junction contained 10 bases not matched to a gene. CDR3 nucleotides: TGCGCCAGCAGCCTAGGGACAGGAATAGGGGACACTGAAGCTTTCTTT. The encoded protein is CASSLGTGIGDTEAFF.

The rearrangement uses TRBV5-1 and TRBJ2-5, with a possible D match to TRBD1 (5 bases). The CDR3 runs 13 residues. Germline-derived CDR1 and CDR2 are SGHRS and YFSETQ. The V and J ends lost 0 bases and 5 bases respectively, with 8 bases between them. The CDR3 spells CASSLDPGETQYF. Written as DNA, the CDR3 is TGCGCCAGCAGCTTGGACCCAGGGGAGACCCAGTACTTC. Complete variable domain (other parts from reference TRBV5-1 and TRBJ2-5): KAGVTQTPRYLIKTRGQQVTLSCSPISGHRSVSWYQQTPGQGLQFLFEYFSETQRNKGNFPGRFSGRQFSNSRSEMNVSTLELGDSALYLCASSLDPGETQYFGPGTRLLVL.

This rearrangement joins TRBV27 to TRBJ2-7; 12 nucleotides agree with TRBD2. J lost 2 bases, V lost 5 bases, and 4 bases had no gene match. The CDR3 runs 15 residues. Germline CDR1 MNHEY, CDR2 SMNVEV (reference sequence). CDR3 DNA sequence: TGTGCCAGCAGTGAACTAGCGGGAGGTCCCTACGAGCAGTACTTC. It yields the protein CASSELAGGPYEQYF.

The chain links TRBV7-9 to TRBJ1-1; D may be TRBD1 (5 bases). Germline V gene lookup returns CDR1 SEHNR and CDR2 FQNEAQ (reference sequence). CDR3 length: 15 amino acids. Trimming pared 2 bases from V and 0 bases from J, leaving 10 bases between. The CDR3 loop is CASSLLAGMNTEAFF. CDR3 DNA sequence: TGTGCCAGCAGCTTATTGGCAGGGATGAACACTGAAGCTTTCTTT.

The gene calls are TRBV5-6 and TRBJ2-7; 13 bases agree with TRBD2. The ends lost 2 bases at V and 2 bases at J; junction bases unmatched: 7. The CDR3 runs 17 residues. Germline values: CDR1 SGHDT, CDR2 YYEEEE. The CDR3 sequence: CASSFIRTSGSPYEQYF. CDR3 sequence (DNA): TGTGCCAGCAGCTTCATTCGGACTAGCGGGAGCCCCTACGAGCAGTACTTC.

The chain couples TRBV19 to TRBJ1-5; 8 bases agree with TRBD1. V shed 6 bases and J 4 bases; nucleotides not matched to a gene: 5. CDR1 LNHDA and CDR2 SQIVND come from the germline V gene (reference sequence). CDR3 length: 14 residues. The CDR3 DNA is TGTGCCAGTAGCTTGGACAGGGAGAATCAGCCCCAGCATTTT. Translation gives CASSLDRENQPQHF.

This chain uses TRBV19 with TRBJ1-2, with 7 nucleotides matching TRBD1. Trimming at V came to 5 bases and at J to 8 bases, leaving 11 bases not matched to a gene. CDR1 is LNHDA, CDR2 SQIVND, per germline (reference sequence). The CDR3 runs to 14 residues. The chain's CDR3 is CASSDTPGTVGYTF. The CDR3 DNA reads as TGTGCCAGTAGTGACACACCCGGGACAGTCGGCTACACCTTC.

This clone was counted a single time. The chain uses TRBV20-1 and TRBJ2-7; TRBD2 is a possible D gene (6 bases). Germline V lookup: CDR1 DFQATT, CDR2 SNEGSKA (reference sequence). Trimming removed 3 bases from V and 2 bases from J, with 26 bases in between. The CDR3 loop spans 18 amino acids. CDR3 protein: CSASRRDGVAQDPYEQYF. The CDR3 DNA sequence: TGCAGTGCTAGTCGGCGGGATGGGGTGGCGCAAGACCCCTACGAGCAGTACTTC.

This rearrangement joins TRBV27 to TRBJ1-5; maybe TRBD1 (5 bases). The germline gives CDR1 MNHEY, CDR2 SMNVEV (reference sequence). Trimming stripped 5 bases from V and 0 bases from J, with 14 bases between. This CDR3 contains 16 residues. CDR3: CASSPLEGFSNQPQHF. The CDR3 coding sequence is TGTGCCAGCAGTCCATTGGAGGGGTTTAGCAATCAGCCCCAGCATTTT.

Concerning this clone itself: This may stem from a read error, because a much larger clone lies one nucleotide away. The J gene is TRBJ2-3, the V gene TRBV7-2; 8 nucleotides agree with TRBD2. This CDR3 contains 15 residues. Germline V gene lookup returns CDR1 SGHTA and CDR2 FQGNSA. V lost 1 base, J lost 1 base, and 1 base stayed unmatched. CDR3 in amino acids: CASSLGSGGTDTQYF. As DNA, the CDR3 is TGTGCCAGCAGCTTAGGTAGCGGGGGCACAGATACGCAGTATTTT.